Below, one T cell receptor (beta chain) is given with its context. The data were taken from a study of cytomegalovirus exposure and HLA in healthy donors. Both 60 Vbeta primers and 13 Jbeta primers went into the PCR. The protocol was immunoSEQ multiplex PCR, while the TCRdb copy is restricted to in-frame clones and leaves out a portion. The sample lists 130,000 or so clones; 75% were seen once. Germline loops: CDR1 MDHEN, CDR2 SYDVKM. The CDR3 sequence is 14 residues long. Losses at the gene ends were 6 bases for V and 4 bases for J; bases not matched to a gene: 6. This rearrangement joins TRBV28 to TRBJ1-5, with 7 bases that match TRBD1. The origin of this receptor is a young man in good health and CMV-seronegative. Sequenced input: PBMCs. CDR3 amino acids: CASSMGQINQPQHF. DNA for the CDR3: TGTGCCAGCAGCATGGGACAGATTAATCAGCCCCAGCATTTT.